The entry below describes one T cell receptor beta chain. Its antigen has not been determined. One base away there is no much larger clone; base qualities are not given. Counted from cysteine to phenylalanine, this CDR3 has 14 amino acids. The retained sequence is limited to the CDR3, 42 bases, with the frame set at the first base. The V end gives up 6 bases and the J end 5 bases, leaving 6 bases in the junction not matched to a gene. The germline V gene sets CDR1 to KGHSH and CDR2 to LQKENI. The immunoSEQ Assay, a bias-controlled multiplex PCR, was used to amplify TCRbeta CDR3 regions from genomic DNA. Per the original workflow: The number of nucleated cells in each sample was estimated by amplification of reference gene primers within the assay. To quantify the absolute abundance of each unique TCRbeta CDR3 rearrangement, sequence reads were collapsed and filtered. For each sample, productive Simpson clonality was calculated as the square root of Simpson's diversity index over productive rearrangements. TCRdb mirrors the immuneACCESS table, restricted to in-frame sequences. Some clones are absent from its copies; in checked studies, under half trace to an unresolved V gene, and the reason for the others is unknown. Clone size and V and J calls were adopted from that table, with D and trimming inferred from the DNA. The sample yields 150,000 to 200,000 clones; approximately 81% were counted once. The ten largest clones add up to 3.3% of the sample.

The sample belongs to a study of blood T cell repertoires in COVID-19 (dated by TCRdb to the early 2020s). Background on the whole study: Collaborator samples came from the United States, Italy and Spain and covered acute and convalescent phases of COVID-19. The material from the prospective study consisted of cDNA or gDNA derived from T cells, B-cell-depleted T cells, or PBMCs. Where available, HLA class I and class II types were taken from metadata supplied by the sample provider and were not determined by assay-based typing. Sample metadata almost always included a de-identified subject ID, COVID-19 status, age in years and sex. The repertoires were made available in a free public database intended to serve as a resource for research on the immune response to SARS-CoV-2. The dataset comprised deeply sampled blood TCRbeta repertoires from subjects exposed to, actively infected with, or recovered from COVID-19. The samples were drawn from two sources: the first 160 participants of the ongoing ImmuneRACE study, and approximately 1,300 subjects contributed by 6 global collaborators.

Study-wide conclusions, independent of this receptor: How much clinical and demographic metadata was included differed by source and by participant, and the metadata was provided uncurated.

The collaborating institutions used their own protocols to collect whole blood in K2EDTA tubes. Collaborator samples were shipped for TCRbeta analysis as frozen whole blood, isolated PBMCs, or DNA extracted from either sample type. This sequence uses TRBV18 and TRBJ2-1, with 8 middle bases fitting TRBD1. The sequencing sample was made of peripheral blood. The receptor comes from a human donor with acute or convalescent COVID-19. The donor label of this sample is uncertain. The CDR3 protein sequence reads: CASSTSTGDNEQFF. At the DNA level, the sequence is TGTGCCAGCTCCACCTCGACAGGGGACAATGAGCAGTTCTTC.